One TCR beta chain is described in this entry. V shed 7 bases and J 6 bases; nucleotides not matched to a gene: 7. The V gene's germline CDR1 is MDHEN and CDR2 SYDVKM. The CDR3 spans 14 residues. This sample is drawn from a study of blood T cell repertoires in COVID-19. Study in general: The origin of the acute and convalescent COVID-19 samples was the United States, Italy and Spain. PBMCs, B-cell-depleted T cells, or T cells were the source of the cDNA or gDNA that made up the material.

Authors' methods: The assay estimated nucleated cells by amplifying reference gene primers. Assay used: immunoSEQ multiplex PCR; TCRdb lists only in-frame clones, some missing. Clone size and V and J calls were adopted from that table, with D and trimming inferred from the DNA. The sample carries over 85,000 clones, around nine tenths recorded once. The material sequenced was peripheral blood. The receptor was derived from a man aged 50 or older with active or convalescent COVID-19. This sequence joins TRBV28 and TRBJ2-4; 9 nucleotides agree with TRBD1. The CDR3 is CASIRQGGLNIQYF. In DNA, the CDR3 is TGTGCCAGCATTCGACAGGGGGGTTTAAACATTCAGTACTTC.